This TCR beta chain is from a study of preoperative IRX-2 immunotherapy in early breast cancer. The CDR3 is 16 amino acids. Germline-derived CDR1 and CDR2 are SGHTA and FQGNSA. V was pared by 5 bases and J by 4 bases, with 12 bases of the junction left unmatched. Produced via immunoSEQ multiplex PCR; TCRdb's table is partial and in-frame only. Altogether 43,000 or so clones are present, approximately 95% being singletons, with the ten largest covering 1.6%. Treatment denoted: preoperative locoregional IRX-2 cytokine immunotherapy. Samples came from a phase Ib trial of preoperative locoregional IRX-2 cytokine immunotherapy.

This TCR was recovered from a human donor with breast cancer. Specimen: tumor tissue, collected after IRX-2 immunotherapy. The rearrangement links TRBV7-2 to TRBJ2-3, with 7 bases fitting TRBD2. The CDR3 coding sequence is TGTGCCAGCAGCACCCAGCGGGGAGTGTCGTCAGATACGCAGTATTTT. As protein: CASSTQRGVSSDTQYF.